The text below deals with one TCR beta chain. The data stem from a study of T cell changes during pregnancy in multiple sclerosis. The repertoire was sequenced with immunoSEQ multiplex PCR; TCRdb's copy has only in-frame clones and lacks some. Here the sample spans approximately 48,000 clones, roughly nine tenths being singletons. CDR1 and CDR2 from the germline V gene are MNHNS and SASEGT. V was pared by 3 bases and J by 5 bases, with 8 bases of the junction left unmatched. The CDR3 has 15 residues. The gene calls are TRBV6-1 and TRBJ1-1; TRBD1 agrees at 8 bases. The origin of this receptor is a female donor with multiple sclerosis, enrolled in a pregnancy study. The input for sequencing was CD8+ T cells from peripheral blood mononuclear cells, taken before pregnancy. CDR3 DNA sequence: TGTGCCAGCAGTGACCCGTGGACAGGGCGAACTGAAGCTTTCTTT. It specifies CASSDPWTGRTEAFF.